These T cell receptor beta chains were read from a single sample in a study of T cell responses to AZD1222 COVID-19 vaccine. Produced via immunoSEQ multiplex PCR; TCRdb's table is partial and in-frame only. The table lists under 150,000 clones, almost 90% of them singletons, with about 1.5% in the top ten. Here the sequenced sample was peripheral blood, taken 28 days after the second AZD1222 dose. The origin of the receptors is an adult who received the AZD1222 COVID-19 vaccine. The CDR3 runs from the conserved cysteine through the conserved F or W. Each record gives: V gene, J gene, D gene, clone size, CDR3 protein, CDR3 DNA. A D gene is named only where the DNA matches it firmly. Size values are once, few and many counts, or a class for expanded clones, and some rows have none.

>TRBV10-3|TRBJ1-4|-|once
CAISASGPTNEKLFF
TGTGCCATCAGTGCCTCAGGGCCAACTAATGAAAAACTGTTTTTT
>TRBV7-2|TRBJ2-3|-|-
CASSRGQVDTQYF
TGTGCCAGCAGCAGGGGCCAGGTAGATACGCAGTATTTT
>TRBV27|TRBJ2-4|-|-
CASRTLGAATKNIQYF
TGTGCCAGCAGGACGTTAGGTGCCGCCACAAAGAACATTCAGTACTTC
>TRBV28|TRBJ1-3|TRBD1|-
CASSSTTGGISGNTIYF
TGTGCCAGCAGTTCTACCACAGGGGGGATCTCTGGAAACACCATATATTTT
>TRBV29-1|TRBJ1-3|-|once
CSVGTSGNTIYF
TGCAGCGTTGGAACGAGTGGAAACACCATATATTTT
>TRBV3-1/TRBV3-2|TRBJ2-7|-|few
CASSQETIVEQYF
TGTGCCAGCAGCCAAGAAACTATTGTCGAGCAGTACTTC
>TRBV7-2|TRBJ2-1|TRBD1|-
CASSLVGTGSSYNEQFF
TGTGCCAGCAGCTTAGTCGGGACAGGGAGCTCCTACAATGAGCAGTTCTTC
>TRBV28|TRBJ1-2|-|-
CASSLYPVTNYGYTF
TGTGCCAGCAGTTTATATCCAGTAACTAACTATGGCTACACCTTC
>TRBV18|TRBJ2-2|-|-
CASSPRSSNTGELFF
TGTGCCAGCTCACCCCGGTCGTCGAACACCGGGGAGCTGTTTTTT
>TRBV3-1/TRBV3-2|TRBJ2-2|TRBD2|-
CASSIAGTSSSGELFF
TGTGCCAGCAGCATCGCCGGGACTAGCTCATCGGGGGAGCTGTTTTTT
>TRBV4-3|TRBJ2-1|-|-
CASSQGSLSYNEQFF
TGCGCCAGCAGCCAAGGTAGTCTCTCCTACAATGAGCAGTTCTTC
>TRBV3-1/TRBV3-2|TRBJ2-2|-|-
CASSRTWDTGELFF
TGTGCCAGCAGCCGCACATGGGACACCGGGGAGCTGTTTTTT
>TRBV7-2|TRBJ2-1|TRBD2|-
CASSLAGGRVVHEQFF
TGTGCCAGCAGCTTAGCAGGCGGGAGGGTAGTTCATGAGCAGTTCTTC
>TRBV28|TRBJ1-2|TRBD1|-
CASSLTGFFYGYTF
TGTGCCAGCAGTCTGACAGGGTTTTTCTATGGCTACACCTTC
>TRBV7-2|TRBJ2-1|TRBD2|-
CASSRRLAEEPWNEQFF
TGTGCCAGCAGCCGCCGACTAGCGGAAGAGCCATGGAATGAGCAGTTCTTC
>TRBV7-2|TRBJ2-1|TRBD2|-
CASSLATSGEGFF
TGTGCCAGCAGCTTAGCGACTAGCGGAGAGGGGTTCTTC
>TRBV9|TRBJ2-6|-|-
CASSPSTGHRPGANVLTF
TGTGCCAGCAGCCCGTCGACAGGCCACAGGCCTGGGGCCAACGTCCTGACTTTC
>TRBV18|TRBJ1-3|TRBD1|-
CASSPPGQGAGNTIYF
TGTGCCAGCTCACCACCGGGACAGGGGGCTGGAAACACCATATATTTT
>TRBV6-5|TRBJ2-1|TRBD2|-
CASSYSTSGRVGEQFF
TGTGCCAGCAGTTACTCGACTAGCGGGAGGGTCGGTGAGCAGTTCTTC
>TRBV5-4|TRBJ1-2|-|-
CASSSPTGHYGYTF
TGTGCCAGCAGCTCCCCGACAGGCCACTATGGCTACACCTTC
>TRBV6-2/TRBV6-3|TRBJ2-1|TRBD2|-
CASSYGGVDNEQFF
TGTGCCAGCAGTTACGGGGGGGTGGACAATGAGCAGTTCTTC
>TRBV11-2|TRBJ2-5|TRBD1|-
CASSLDSATGGQETQYF
TGTGCCAGCAGCTTAGATTCAGCGACAGGGGGCCAAGAGACCCAGTACTTC